This T cell receptor (beta chain) comes out of a study of graft-versus-host responses after intestinal transplantation (dated by TCRdb to about 2021). With respect to the entire study: The transplants that recipients got were multivisceral, liver-intestinal, or isolated intestinal. Every recipient was given anti-thymocyte globulin induction, then maintenance tacrolimus and steroids for two to three years. Bulk TCR-beta CDR3 sequencing was used to track graft-versus-host and host-versus-graft alloreactive T cell clones in the graft, circulation and bone marrow after intestinal transplantation. Alloreactive clones were identified by sequencing pre-transplant mixed lymphocyte reaction products and comparing them with unstimulated pre-transplant donor and recipient T cells. Of the approximately 24 intestinal transplant recipients enrolled in the cohort, one of whom was a retransplant, 3 patients without pretransplant specimens were excluded. A peak of at least 4% donor T cells among recipient peripheral blood mononuclear cells was the definition used for donor T cell macrochimerism. Instead of going to the commercial service, samples from a few later patients were sequenced in-house on an Illumina MiSeq and processed with MiXCR. Summary of the overall study and its limitations: Conclusions were limited by the relatively low number and heterogeneity of intestinal transplant patients. In patients with donor T cell macrochimerism, the allografts had high GvH to HvG T cell clonal ratios. Early after transplant, peak levels of circulating GvH clones were associated with declines in HvG clones. GvH clones turned up in recipient bone marrow, with some appearing earlier in ileal mucosa or blood, a pattern consistent with an intestinal mucosal origin.

Library method: the immunoSEQ multiplex PCR assay. In most patients, genomic DNA was isolated using the Qiagen DNeasy Blood and Tissue Kit and sent frozen to Adaptive Biotechnologies for TCR sequencing. For most patients, high-throughput TCR-beta CDR3 sequencing of genomic DNA was performed by Adaptive Biotechnologies. In the paper's pipeline: Adaptive's ImmunoSEQ software supplied the TCR sequencing data for around 17 patients, while MiXCR and VDJtools were used to process three other patients. To correct CD4 versus CD8 sorting errors, any sequence found in both subsets at a frequency ratio below 5:1 was removed. CDR3 nucleotide sequences shared between donor and recipient were removed because the origin of such sequences could not be assigned. To be classed as alloreactive, a clone needed at least 2-fold expansion over unstimulated cells and a minimum CFSE-low frequency of 0.002% (template counts) or 0.001% (read counts). Clones detected in sequenced pre-transplant spleen, lymph node, or MLR CFSE-low populations of the donor or recipient were defined as mappable. The cumulative frequency of alloreactive clones was calculated as a percentage of all sequences, weighted by copy number. TCRdb's version of the immuneACCESS table is confined to in-frame rearrangements and falls short of the full clone set. An unresolved V gene accounts for under half of the shortfall where checked; the remainder is of unknown origin. That table is the source of V, J and clone size, and D and trimming were worked out from the DNA. The sample yields some 62,000 clones; around nine tenths were counted once. Of the sample, about 1.7% falls within the top ten clones.

The time point label here, explained by the study, means: cells obtained before transplantation from donor or recipient. CD3+CD4+ and CD3+CD8+ populations were FACS-sorted from unstimulated pre-transplant donor and recipient cells taken from spleen or lymph nodes. Looking up the germline V gene yields CDR1 SGDLS and CDR2 YYNGEE. V drops 3 bases and J drops 3 bases, leaving 5 bases in between. The CDR3 numbers 12 residues from cysteine through phenylalanine. Left in the record is the CDR3 DNA by itself, 36 bases read in frame from the first base. This clone was seen only once. Its antigen is currently not known. No base quality values were provided; no much bigger clone lies one nucleotide off.

The sequence was obtained from a human donor who was the organ donor for an intestinal transplant. The chain links TRBV9 with TRBJ2-3, with the D gene not clear enough to name. This material consisted of unstimulated CD8+ T cells sorted from spleen or lymph node cells, taken before transplant. The CDR3 corresponds to CASSAPTDTQYF. At the DNA level, the sequence is TGTGCCAGCAGCGCCCCGACAGATACGCAGTATTTT. Reference TRBV9 and TRBJ2-3 genes cover what lies past the CDR3, so the full variable domain is DSGVTQTPKHLITATGQRVTLRCSPRSGDLSVYWYQQSLDQGLQFLIQYYNGEERAKGNILERFSAQQFPDLHSELNLSSLELGDSALYFCASSAPTDTQYFGPGTRLTVL.